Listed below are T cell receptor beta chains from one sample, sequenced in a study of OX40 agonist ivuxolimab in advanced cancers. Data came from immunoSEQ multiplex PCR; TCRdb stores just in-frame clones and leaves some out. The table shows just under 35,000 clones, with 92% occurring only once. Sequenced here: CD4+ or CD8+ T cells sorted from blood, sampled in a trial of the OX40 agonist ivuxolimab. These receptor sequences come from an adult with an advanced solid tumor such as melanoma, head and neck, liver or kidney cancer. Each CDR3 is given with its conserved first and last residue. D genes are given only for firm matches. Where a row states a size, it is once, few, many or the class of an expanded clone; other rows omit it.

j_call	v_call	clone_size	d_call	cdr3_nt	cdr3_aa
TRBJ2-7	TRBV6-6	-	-	TGTGCCAGCAGTTATGAACAGCAACTCTACGAGCAGTACTTC	CASSYEQQLYEQYF
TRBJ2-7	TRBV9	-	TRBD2	TGTGCCAGCAGCGACCTCGGGACTAGCATCTACGAGCAGTACTTC	CASSDLGTSIYEQYF
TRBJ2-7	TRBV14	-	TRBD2	TGTGCCAGGGGACTAGCGGGAGGGCCGGGGTACGAGCAGTACTTC	CARGLAGGPGYEQYF
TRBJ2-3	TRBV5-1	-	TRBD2	TGCGCCAGCAGCCCTGGGACTAGCGGGGCCACAGATACGCAGTATTTT	CASSPGTSGATDTQYF
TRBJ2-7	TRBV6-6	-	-	TGTGCCAGCACTCTCGAGGAGGGCTCCTACGAGCAGTACTTC	CASTLEEGSYEQYF
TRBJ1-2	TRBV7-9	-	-	TGTGCCAGCAGCCAAGGGGACGGGACCTATGGCTACACCTTC	CASSQGDGTYGYTF
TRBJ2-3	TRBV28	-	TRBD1	TGTGCCAGCAGTTTCGTCGGGACAGGGGAAACTAGTAATCCAGATACGCAGTATTTT	CASSFVGTGETSNPDTQYF
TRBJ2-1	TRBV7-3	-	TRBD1	TGTGCCAGCAGCCCCGGGACAGGCAGCTCCTACAATGAGCAGTTCTTC	CASSPGTGSSYNEQFF
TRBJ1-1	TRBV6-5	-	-	TGTGCCAGCAGTTACACCGGGACACTGAACACTGAAGCTTTCTTT	CASSYTGTLNTEAFF
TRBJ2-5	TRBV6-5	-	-	TGTGCCAGCAGTTACTCTCTACGGGGCGGAGAGACCCAGTACTTC	CASSYSLRGGETQYF
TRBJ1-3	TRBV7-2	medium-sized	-	TGTGCCAGCAGCTTAGACCCAAGCTCTGGAAACACCATATATTTT	CASSLDPSSGNTIYF
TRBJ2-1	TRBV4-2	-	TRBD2	TGTGCCAGCAGCCAAGGTGATTCGCGGGAGGTTTTTTACAATGAGCAGTTCTTC	CASSQGDSREVFYNEQFF
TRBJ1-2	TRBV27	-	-	TGTGCCAGCAGTTTATGGGCAGGGAACGAACTCTATGGCTACACCTTC	CASSLWAGNELYGYTF
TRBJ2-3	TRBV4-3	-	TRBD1	TGCGCCAGCAGCCCGGGACAGGGGACAGATACGCAGTATTTT	CASSPGQGTDTQYF
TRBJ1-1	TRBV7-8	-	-	TGTGCCAGCAGCTTAGGGTTTACTGAAGCTTTCTTT	CASSLGFTEAFF
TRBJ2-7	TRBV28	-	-	TGTGCCAGCAGTTTCCCCCCGGCAGGGAACCCCTTCTCCTACGAGCAGTACTTC	CASSFPPAGNPFSYEQYF
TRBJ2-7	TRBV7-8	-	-	TGTGCCAGCAGCTTACGCCGGTCCTTACCCATCGACGAGCAGTACTTC	CASSLRRSLPIDEQYF
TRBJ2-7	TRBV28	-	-	TGTGCCAGCAGTTCTTTGGGACCCGGGTCTTTTTACGAGCAGTACTTC	CASSSLGPGSFYEQYF
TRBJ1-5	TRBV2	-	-	TGTGCCAGCAGTGAGGGTCAGGGCCTCAATCAGCCCCAGCATTTT	CASSEGQGLNQPQHF
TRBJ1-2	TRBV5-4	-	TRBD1	TGTGCCAGCAGCTTAGGGACAGGGGTTTTGTATGGCTACACCTTC	CASSLGTGVLYGYTF
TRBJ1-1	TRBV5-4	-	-	TGTGCCAGCAGCTTGGACCTGGGGGCAGCATTTACTGAAGCTTTCTTT	CASSLDLGAAFTEAFF
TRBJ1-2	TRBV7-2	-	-	TGTGCCAGCAGCCCCGAAGGCTATGGCTACACCTTC	CASSPEGYGYTF
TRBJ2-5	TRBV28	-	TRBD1	TGTGCCAGCAGTCGGACAGGGGGAGCGTCCGAGACCCAGTACTTC	CASSRTGGASETQYF
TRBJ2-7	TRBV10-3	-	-	TGTGCCATCAGTGAGTCGGATGGGGGCGAGCAGTACTTC	CAISESDGGEQYF
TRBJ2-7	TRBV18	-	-	TGTGCCAGCTCACCACCGGAGGGCATGAACACCTACGAGCAGTACTTC	CASSPPEGMNTYEQYF
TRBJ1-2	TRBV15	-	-	TGTGCCACCAGTCCCTGGGAGGCCCTAACTTATGGCTACACCTTC	CATSPWEALTYGYTF
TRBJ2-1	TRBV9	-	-	TGTGCCAGCAGCGTAGAGGGTGAGGGGCGGGATGAGCAGTTCTTC	CASSVEGEGRDEQFF
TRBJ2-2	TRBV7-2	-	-	TGTGCCAGCACCGGGGGCAGGGTCACCGGGGAGCTGTTTTTT	CASTGGRVTGELFF